The clone carrying this TCR beta chain came up a few times. As yet, its antigen is unknown. This record comes from a study of CD8+ T cells in alopecia areata. Study context: It was oral tofacitinib, at 5 to 10 mg twice daily, that treated patients received.

Peripheral blood, together with lesional scalp punch biopsies, was collected from alopecia areata patients. cDNA serving as the sequencing template came from extracted, reverse transcribed RNA. Sequencing was performed with immunoSEQ multiplex PCR; in TCRdb, only in-frame clones are kept and a portion is missing. The sample lists approximately 150,000 clones; 45% to 60% were seen once. Findings and limits, study-wide: Lesional scalp, notably in alopecia totalis/universalis, had clonality above that of normal scalp. Scalp sample data also include resident alphabeta T cells from normal skin.

From germline, CDR1 is SQVTM and CDR2 ANQGSEA. Trimming removed 6 bases at V and 6 bases at J, with 18 bases between. This CDR3 is built from 14 residues. The chain employs TRBV29-1 and TRBJ2-1; D might be TRBD2 (6 bases). The sample consisted of CD4+ T cells sorted from blood, taken at week 0. This receptor was taken from a human donor with alopecia areata. CDR3 loop: CSVGLPGLSNEQFF. The CDR3, as DNA: TGCAGCGTCGGACTCCCGGGACTCTCCAATGAGCAGTTCTTC.